These T cell receptor beta chains were read from a single sample in a study of memory CD4+ T cells and cytomegalovirus serostatus. Sequencing was performed with immunoSEQ multiplex PCR; in TCRdb, only in-frame clones are kept and a portion is missing. Here the sample spans about 59,000 clones, approximately 78% being singletons. Sequencing used memory CD4+ T cells from blood. These receptors were obtained from an adult in good health and CMV-seronegative. Each CDR3 is given with its conserved first and last residue. A D gene is named only where the DNA matches it firmly. Part of the rows lack a size; the others show once, few, many or a class for expanded clones.

D	V	J	size	DNA	CDR3
NA	TRBV7-9	TRBJ2-3	NA	TGTGCCAGCAGCTTAGGGCCCGGCAGAGCAGATACGCAGTATTTT	CASSLGPGRADTQYF
TRBD1	TRBV19	TRBJ2-6	few	TGTGCCAGTAGTGCCACAGGGGCTGGGGCCAACGTCCTGACTTTC	CASSATGAGANVLTF
TRBD1	TRBV6-1	TRBJ1-2	NA	TGTGCCAGCAGTGACCGACAGGGCCTTAGGATCTACTATGGCTACACCTTC	CASSDRQGLRIYYGYTF
NA	TRBV28	TRBJ2-7	once	TGTGCCAGCAGTTTAATCCTCTACGAGCAGTACTTC	CASSLILYEQYF
TRBD1	TRBV20-1	TRBJ1-2	NA	TGCATGCCAGGGGGCTATGGCTACACCTTC	CMPGGYGYTF
NA	TRBV5-1	TRBJ2-7	NA	TGCGCCAGCAGCTTGGTCGTTCAGCCCTACGAGCAGTACTTC	CASSLVVQPYEQYF
NA	TRBV14	TRBJ1-2	NA	TGTGCCAGCGGGCGGGCCCAGGGCTACACCTTC	CASGRAQGYTF
NA	TRBV5-1	TRBJ2-5	once	TGCGCCAGCAGACCGTCCGGGACGGCCTTGATGACCCAGTACTTC	CASRPSGTALMTQYF
TRBD1	TRBV15	TRBJ1-5	NA	TGTGCCACCGAACCGGGACAGGGTCGTATGGGCAATCAGCCCCAGCATTTT	CATEPGQGRMGNQPQHF
TRBD1	TRBV6-6	TRBJ2-5	NA	TGTGCCAGCAGTTCTACAGGGGGCATACAAGAGACCCAGTACTTC	CASSSTGGIQETQYF
TRBD1	TRBV6-5	TRBJ1-3	NA	TGTGCCAGCAGTTACTCGAACAGGGGTTACACCATATATTTT	CASSYSNRGYTIYF
TRBD1	TRBV19	TRBJ2-7	NA	TGTGCCAGTAGCCTGGGACAGGGCCTAGGGGAGCAGTACTTC	CASSLGQGLGEQYF
TRBD1	TRBV7-9	TRBJ2-1	once	TGTGCCAGCAGCTTAGCGGGGACAGGGGATCCTGAGCAGTTCTTC	CASSLAGTGDPEQFF
TRBD2	TRBV7-8	TRBJ2-3	NA	TGTGCCAGCAGCTTCACTAGCGGGAGCACAGATACGCAGTATTTT	CASSFTSGSTDTQYF
NA	TRBV11-3	TRBJ2-5	NA	TGTGCCAGCAGCGATCCGTTTGGGGTTCGAGTGGAGACCCAGTACTTC	CASSDPFGVRVETQYF
NA	TRBV9	TRBJ1-4	NA	TGTGCCAGCAGCGTAGGGTGGTCAGCCCTTGCAACTAATGAAAAACTGTTTTTT	CASSVGWSALATNEKLFF
TRBD1	TRBV10-3	TRBJ1-2	once	TGTGCCATTACCGGGACAGGGGGCGGCTACACCTTC	CAITGTGGGYTF
NA	TRBV20-1	TRBJ2-7	once	TGCAGTGCTAGTGGGGTGTACGAGCAGTACTTC	CSASGVYEQYF
TRBD2	TRBV5-1	TRBJ2-3	once	TGCGCCAGCAGCCTCGGGACTAGCTCATTTAGCACAGATACGCAGTATTTT	CASSLGTSSFSTDTQYF
TRBD1	TRBV2	TRBJ2-7	NA	TGTGCCAGCATTATGGGACAGGTCTCCTACGAGCAGTACTTC	CASIMGQVSYEQYF
TRBD2	TRBV6-5	TRBJ2-7	NA	TGTGCCAGCAGAGGACTAGCCGATTACGAGCAGTACTTC	CASRGLADYEQYF
NA	TRBV5-5	TRBJ2-7	NA	TGTGCCAGCAGGCGACGACTGGACGCCTACGAGCAGTACTTC	CASRRRLDAYEQYF
TRBD1	TRBV5-1	TRBJ2-6	NA	TGCGCCAGCAGCTTGGGACCGGGACAGGGGGTCGGTGGGGCCAACGTCCTGACTTTC	CASSLGPGQGVGGANVLTF
NA	TRBV20-1	TRBJ2-1	NA	TGCAGTGCTAGGGCCGTCCATGAGCAGTTCTTC	CSARAVHEQFF
TRBD1	TRBV7-9	TRBJ2-7	NA	TGTGCCAGCAGCATACAGGGGGCGGGGTACGAGCAGTACTTC	CASSIQGAGYEQYF
NA	TRBV2	TRBJ2-7	NA	TGTGCCAGAGGAGTTTTGGGGGGTTACGAGCAGTACTTC	CARGVLGGYEQYF
NA	TRBV18	TRBJ1-1	NA	TGTGCCAGCTCACCTACGACAGGCTTTATGAACACTGAAGCTTTCTTT	CASSPTTGFMNTEAFF
TRBD1	TRBV9	TRBJ2-3	once	TGTGCCAGCAGCGTAGTGGGACAGGGCACAGATACGCAGTATTTT	CASSVVGQGTDTQYF
NA	TRBV10-2	TRBJ2-1	NA	TGCGCCACTTCGTTCGGGGGAAATGAGCAGTTCTTC	CATSFGGNEQFF
NA	TRBV27	TRBJ1-1	NA	TGTGCCAGCAGTTTATCGAGGCAGGTATTTGAAGCTTTCTTT	CASSLSRQVFEAFF
NA	TRBV5-5	TRBJ1-1	NA	TGTGCCAGCAGCCGCTGGAGTGTTAATGAAGCTTTCTTT	CASSRWSVNEAFF
NA	TRBV15	TRBJ2-1	NA	TGTGCCACCAGCAGAGACTTAGGCGGAGAAGCCTCCAATGAGCAGTTCTTC	CATSRDLGGEASNEQFF
TRBD2	TRBV4-1	TRBJ2-1	NA	TGCGCCAGCAGCCCGTACGGCGGGACTACAAATGAGCAGTTCTTC	CASSPYGGTTNEQFF
NA	TRBV6-4	TRBJ2-7	once	TGTGTTAGCGAGGTGACCTACGAGCAGTACTTC	CVSEVTYEQYF
TRBD1	TRBV7-6	TRBJ1-4	NA	TGTGCCAGCAGCTTAGAGGGAGGACAGGGTAGCGAAAAACTGTTTTTT	CASSLEGGQGSEKLFF
NA	TRBV7-9	TRBJ1-1	few	TGTGCCAGCAGCCCCCGGGGCTCTACTGAAGCTTTCTTT	CASSPRGSTEAFF
NA	TRBV19	TRBJ2-1	NA	TGTGCCAGTAGTATAGCGGTCGGGGAAAATGAGCAGTTCTTC	CASSIAVGENEQFF
NA	TRBV2	TRBJ1-4	NA	TGTGCCAGCAGTCCCCAATCCGTGGGCAATGAAAAACTGTTTTTT	CASSPQSVGNEKLFF
NA	TRBV30	TRBJ2-3	NA	TGTGCCTGGACTTTGAGGAGCGCAGATACGCAGTATTTT	CAWTLRSADTQYF
TRBD1	TRBV5-4	TRBJ2-7	NA	TGTGCCAGCTATTCCACAGGGGAAGACTACGAGCAGTACTTC	CASYSTGEDYEQYF
NA	TRBV20-1	TRBJ2-2	NA	TGCAGTGCTAGTAAGACCGGGGAGCTGTTTTTT	CSASKTGELFF
NA	TRBV2	TRBJ1-2	NA	TGTGCCAGCAGTGAATGGGAACGGGGTGGCTACACCTTC	CASSEWERGGYTF